The clone carrying this T cell receptor (beta chain) was seen only a few times. The CDR3 loop spans 16 amino acids. V lost 3 bases, J lost 7 bases, and 16 bases lay in between. Germline V gene sequence: CDR1 SGHAT, CDR2 FQNNGV. Produced via immunoSEQ multiplex PCR; TCRdb's table is partial and in-frame only. The sample holds 35,000 to 45,000 clones; roughly 82% are singletons and the top ten take 17%. This specimen comes from a study of T cells in localized non-small cell lung cancer. The chain uses TRBV11-2 and TRBJ1-6, with D maybe TRBD1 (6 bases). This sample comprised peripheral blood, obtained before any cancer treatment. The receptor was derived from a male donor at least 60 years old with stage III squamous cell lung carcinoma. CDR3 bases: TGTGCCAGCAGCTTCGAGCTGACAGGACTCAATTCACCCCTCCACTTT. The encoded protein is CASSFELTGLNSPLHF. Looking up the rest from reference TRBV11-2 and TRBJ1-6 gives the full variable domain: EAGVAQSPRYKIIEKRQSVAFWCNPISGHATLYWYQQILGQGPKLLIQFQNNGVVDDSQLPKDRFSAERLKGVDSTLKIQPAKLEDSAVYLCASSFELTGLNSPLHFGNGTRLTVT.